Listed below are T cell receptor beta chains from one sample, sequenced in a study of glioma-infiltrating T cells after dendritic cell vaccination. TCRdb keeps only in-frame clones here, not all; method: immunoSEQ multiplex PCR. The sample has approximately 90,000 clones, approximately 87% seen once; the top ten hold about 3.2%. This material consisted of blood, taken before dendritic cell vaccination. The receptor set was obtained from a human donor with glioblastoma. Each CDR3 is given with its conserved first and last residue. The order of the fields is clone size, J gene, V gene, D gene, CDR3 DNA, CDR3 protein. A D gene is named only where the DNA matches it firmly. Expanded clones are given a class, and other clones once, few, many or no size at all.

clone_size: NA; j_call: TRBJ1-3; v_call: TRBV30; d_call: NA; cdr3_nt: TGTGCCTGGGGGACTGACTCTGGAAACACCATATATTTT; cdr3_aa: CAWGTDSGNTIYF
clone_size: NA; j_call: TRBJ1-5; v_call: TRBV19; d_call: TRBD1; cdr3_nt: TGTGCCAGTAGTATGTCCGACAGGGCACCCCAGCATTTT; cdr3_aa: CASSMSDRAPQHF
clone_size: NA; j_call: TRBJ2-7; v_call: TRBV6-5; d_call: NA; cdr3_nt: TGTGCCAGCAGTCTCCCCGGAGGAGGCGAGCAGTACTTC; cdr3_aa: CASSLPGGGEQYF
clone_size: NA; j_call: TRBJ1-1; v_call: TRBV4-3; d_call: TRBD1; cdr3_nt: TGCGCCAGCAGCCAGCCAGGGGGCGAGGCTTTCTTT; cdr3_aa: CASSQPGGEAFF
clone_size: NA; j_call: TRBJ1-3; v_call: TRBV5-1; d_call: TRBD1; cdr3_nt: TGCGCCAGCAGTTCCGGACAGGCCTTGGGGAACACCATATATTTT; cdr3_aa: CASSSGQALGNTIYF
clone_size: NA; j_call: TRBJ2-3; v_call: TRBV18; d_call: TRBD1; cdr3_nt: TGTGCCAGCTCACTCCCGACAGGGGCAGGCACAGATACGCAGTATTTT; cdr3_aa: CASSLPTGAGTDTQYF
clone_size: few; j_call: TRBJ2-1; v_call: TRBV10-3; d_call: TRBD2; cdr3_nt: TGTGCCATCCGAGGGGGACTAGCGGACAATGAGCAGTTCTTC; cdr3_aa: CAIRGGLADNEQFF
clone_size: NA; j_call: TRBJ1-2; v_call: TRBV11-2; d_call: NA; cdr3_nt: TGTGCCAGCAGCCCCAGGGGTGCTAACTATGGCTACACCTTC; cdr3_aa: CASSPRGANYGYTF
clone_size: NA; j_call: TRBJ2-1; v_call: TRBV9; d_call: NA; cdr3_nt: TGTGCCAGCAGCAGAACGACAGCCTACAATGAGCAGTTCTTC; cdr3_aa: CASSRTTAYNEQFF
clone_size: NA; j_call: TRBJ2-3; v_call: TRBV27; d_call: TRBD2; cdr3_nt: TGTGCCAGCAGTCCCGTCCATTATTTGGCGGGAGGGCCCGCAGATACGCAGTATTTT; cdr3_aa: CASSPVHYLAGGPADTQYF
clone_size: NA; j_call: TRBJ1-1; v_call: TRBV15; d_call: NA; cdr3_nt: TGTGCCACCAGCAGAGATCAGGGGTTGGACACTGAAGCTTTCTTT; cdr3_aa: CATSRDQGLDTEAFF
clone_size: once; j_call: TRBJ1-5; v_call: TRBV7-3; d_call: NA; cdr3_nt: TGTGCCAGCAGCTTAATGGTCGGGGAGGATCAGCCCCAGCATTTT; cdr3_aa: CASSLMVGEDQPQHF
clone_size: NA; j_call: TRBJ1-1; v_call: TRBV5-4; d_call: TRBD1; cdr3_nt: TGTGCCAGCAGCTTGCAACAGGGGCGGAACACTGAAGCTTTCTTT; cdr3_aa: CASSLQQGRNTEAFF
clone_size: NA; j_call: TRBJ1-5; v_call: TRBV30; d_call: NA; cdr3_nt: TGTGCCTGGAGTTCGCTCAGGGATCAGCCCCAGCATTTT; cdr3_aa: CAWSSLRDQPQHF
clone_size: NA; j_call: TRBJ2-5; v_call: TRBV27; d_call: NA; cdr3_nt: TGTGCCACCCGATGGGGGGGCGGAGAGACCCAGTACTTC; cdr3_aa: CATRWGGGETQYF
clone_size: NA; j_call: TRBJ2-5; v_call: TRBV7-2; d_call: TRBD2; cdr3_nt: TGTGCCAGCAGCTTCCCAGGACTAGCAGGCCAAGAGACCCAGTACTTC; cdr3_aa: CASSFPGLAGQETQYF
clone_size: NA; j_call: TRBJ1-2; v_call: TRBV6-1; d_call: NA; cdr3_nt: TGTGCCAGCAGTGAAGGGGCAGCTAACTATGGCTACACCTTC; cdr3_aa: CASSEGAANYGYTF
clone_size: NA; j_call: TRBJ2-1; v_call: TRBV19; d_call: NA; cdr3_nt: TGTGCCAGTAGCCTCCGCTCCTACAATGAGCAGTTCTTC; cdr3_aa: CASSLRSYNEQFF
clone_size: NA; j_call: TRBJ2-7; v_call: TRBV6-5; d_call: NA; cdr3_nt: TGTGCCAGCAGTTACGGGCCTTCCTACGAGCAGTACTTC; cdr3_aa: CASSYGPSYEQYF
clone_size: NA; j_call: TRBJ2-7; v_call: TRBV5-4; d_call: TRBD2; cdr3_nt: TGTGCCAGCAGCCCGGGACTAGCGGGATTTAACGAGCAGTACTTC; cdr3_aa: CASSPGLAGFNEQYF
clone_size: NA; j_call: TRBJ1-1; v_call: TRBV5-1; d_call: NA; cdr3_nt: TGCGCCAGCAGCTTGCCCGGGGTTGAAGCTTTCTTT; cdr3_aa: CASSLPGVEAFF
clone_size: NA; j_call: TRBJ2-7; v_call: TRBV7-9; d_call: NA; cdr3_nt: TGTGCCAGCAGCTTACCGGGACGGGGGAAGATCGAGCAGTACTTC; cdr3_aa: CASSLPGRGKIEQYF
clone_size: NA; j_call: TRBJ2-7; v_call: TRBV2; d_call: TRBD2; cdr3_nt: TGTGCCAGCAGTGAATTCGTCACGTGGACTAGCGGAATCTACGAGCAGTACTTC; cdr3_aa: CASSEFVTWTSGIYEQYF
clone_size: NA; j_call: TRBJ2-3; v_call: TRBV28; d_call: TRBD2; cdr3_nt: TGTGCCTTATCGGAGTCTAGCGGGTGGGGCACAGATACGCAGTATTTT; cdr3_aa: CALSESSGWGTDTQYF
clone_size: NA; j_call: TRBJ2-5; v_call: TRBV27; d_call: TRBD2; cdr3_nt: TGTGCCAGCAGTCCGGCGGGACTAGCGGGAAGAGAGACCCAGTACTTC; cdr3_aa: CASSPAGLAGRETQYF
clone_size: NA; j_call: TRBJ2-7; v_call: TRBV7-2; d_call: TRBD2; cdr3_nt: TGTGCCAGCAGCCCCCGGACTAGCGGGGGGACCTACGAGCAGTACTTC; cdr3_aa: CASSPRTSGGTYEQYF
clone_size: NA; j_call: TRBJ1-1; v_call: TRBV11-3; d_call: NA; cdr3_nt: TGTGCCAGCAGCTTAGCGCAAACAGGGTTGGTCACTGAAGCTTTCTTT; cdr3_aa: CASSLAQTGLVTEAFF
clone_size: NA; j_call: TRBJ2-7; v_call: TRBV5-1; d_call: NA; cdr3_nt: TGCGCCAGCAGCTTGGTGGCAGCCTACGAGCAGTACTTC; cdr3_aa: CASSLVAAYEQYF
clone_size: NA; j_call: TRBJ2-5; v_call: TRBV27; d_call: TRBD2; cdr3_nt: TGTGCCAGCAGCCGACGGGCTAGCGGGGCCCTAAGGGAGACCCAGTACTTC; cdr3_aa: CASSRRASGALRETQYF
clone_size: NA; j_call: TRBJ2-2; v_call: TRBV4-1; d_call: NA; cdr3_nt: TGCGCCAGCAGCCGGCAGGGCGCGTCCGGGGAGCTGTTTTTT; cdr3_aa: CASSRQGASGELFF
clone_size: NA; j_call: TRBJ2-5; v_call: TRBV4-2; d_call: TRBD2; cdr3_nt: TGTGCCAGCAGCCACCTAGCGGGGGCCGGTCAAGAGACCCAGTACTTC; cdr3_aa: CASSHLAGAGQETQYF
clone_size: NA; j_call: TRBJ2-5; v_call: TRBV7-3; d_call: TRBD1; cdr3_nt: TGTGCCAGCAGCCCACAGGGGGCGCTGGGTGAGACCCAGTACTTC; cdr3_aa: CASSPQGALGETQYF
clone_size: NA; j_call: TRBJ1-1; v_call: TRBV7-6; d_call: NA; cdr3_nt: TGTGCCAGCAGCCTCGAGGACAGACCGAACACTGAAGCTTTCTTT; cdr3_aa: CASSLEDRPNTEAFF
clone_size: NA; j_call: TRBJ2-2; v_call: TRBV5-4; d_call: TRBD2; cdr3_nt: TGTGCCAGCAGCATCCGGACTAGCGGTCCCACCGGGGAGCTGTTTTTT; cdr3_aa: CASSIRTSGPTGELFF
clone_size: NA; j_call: TRBJ2-7; v_call: TRBV28; d_call: TRBD1; cdr3_nt: TGTGCCATCCAGCTGGGACAGGGGTACGAGCAGTACTTC; cdr3_aa: CAIQLGQGYEQYF
clone_size: NA; j_call: TRBJ1-2; v_call: TRBV11-3; d_call: NA; cdr3_nt: TGTGCCAGCAGCTTAGATCCCGGGGATGGCTACACCTTC; cdr3_aa: CASSLDPGDGYTF
clone_size: NA; j_call: TRBJ1-2; v_call: TRBV14; d_call: TRBD1; cdr3_nt: TGTGCCGTACCGGGACAGGGTTATGGCTACACCTTC; cdr3_aa: CAVPGQGYGYTF